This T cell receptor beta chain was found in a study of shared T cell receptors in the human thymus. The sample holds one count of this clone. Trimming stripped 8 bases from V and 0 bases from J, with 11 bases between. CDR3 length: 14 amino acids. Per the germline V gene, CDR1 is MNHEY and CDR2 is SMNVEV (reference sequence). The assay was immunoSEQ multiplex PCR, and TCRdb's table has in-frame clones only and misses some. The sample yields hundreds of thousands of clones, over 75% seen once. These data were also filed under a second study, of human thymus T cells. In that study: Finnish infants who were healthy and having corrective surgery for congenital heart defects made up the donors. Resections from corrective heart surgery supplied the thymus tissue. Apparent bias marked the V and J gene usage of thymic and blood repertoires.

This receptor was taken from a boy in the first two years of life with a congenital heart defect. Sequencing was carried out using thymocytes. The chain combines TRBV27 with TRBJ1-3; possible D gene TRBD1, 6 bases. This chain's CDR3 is CASGHRDSGNTIYF. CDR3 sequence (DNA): TGTGCCAGCGGACACAGGGACTCTGGAAACACCATATATTTT.